Following are 9 T cell receptor beta chains from one sample sequenced in a study of T cells in localized non-small cell lung cancer. TCRdb's table, derived via immunoSEQ multiplex PCR, lists solely in-frame clones and lacks some. This table has approximately 81,000 clones, around 89% appearing once. The sequences come from peripheral blood, collected before any cancer treatment. These receptors all stem from a woman between 35 and 75 years old with stage I squamous cell lung carcinoma.

The chain carries TRBV28 and TRBJ1-2, with D unclear. V lost 3 bases and J lost 5, with 10 bases in between. CDR3 length equals 13 residues. Germline-derived CDR1 and CDR2 are MDHEN and SYDVKM. The DNA for the CDR3 is TGTGCCAGCAGTTTTAGCCAGGCTTATGGCTACACCTTC. Translation gives CASSFSQAYGYTF.

This clone was observed a few times. The rearrangement uses TRBV29-1 and TRBJ2-2, with TRBD2 matching over 16 bases. The V and J ends lost 6 bases and 3 bases, in that order; junction bases with no gene match: 4. The CDR3 is 16 amino acids. Germline V gene sequence: CDR1 SQVTM, CDR2 ANQGSEA. DNA for the CDR3: TGCAGCGTGGGACTAGCGGGGGGGAGAGACACCGGGGAGCTGTTTTTT. This gives the protein CSVGLAGGRDTGELFF.

The V call is TRBV21-1, the J call TRBJ1-1. TRBV21-1 is given as a pseudogene. The CDR3 has 16 residues. The CDR3 sequence is CASSKELTGENTEAFF. The DNA of the CDR3 is TGTGCCAGCAGCAAGGAATTAACGGGTGAGAACACTGAAGCTTTCTTT.

V is TRBV10-1 and J is TRBJ1-1; D ambiguous. The V gene's germline CDR1 is WNHNN and CDR2 SYGVQD (reference sequence). CDR3 length: 13 amino acids. V was trimmed by 0 bases and J by 0 bases, leaving 2 bases between them. The CDR3 sequence is CASSESMNTEAFF. CDR3 sequence (DNA): TGCGCCAGCAGTGAGTCGATGAACACTGAAGCTTTCTTT.

This chain uses TRBV2 with TRBJ1-1, with TRBD1 matching 10 bases. The V gene end was trimmed by 5 bases and the J gene end by 6 bases; junction bases not matched to a gene: 9. Germline CDR1 is SNHLY and CDR2 is FYNNEI. The CDR3 has 15 residues. CDR3 bases: TGTGCCAGCAGTCTTTATGGACAGGGGGTCTCTGAAGCTTTCTTT. It specifies CASSLYGQGVSEAFF.

This sequence joins TRBV6-5 and TRBJ2-1; D possibly corresponds to TRBD1 (6 bases). From germline, CDR1 is MNHEY and CDR2 SVGAGI. Trimming pared 5 bases from V and 10 bases from J, leaving 15 bases between. The CDR3 contains 13 residues. The CDR3 here is CASSDRPREEQFF. CDR3 bases: TGTGCCAGCAGTGACAGGCCGAGGGAGGAGCAGTTCTTC.

This clone was seen only a few times. Other DNA sequences of this sample code for an identical CDR3. V gene TRBV14 combines with J gene TRBJ1-2, with TRBD1 as a possible D gene (5 bases). V dropped 1 base and J dropped 4 bases, with 7 bases sitting between them. This CDR3 region has 13 residues. The V gene's germline CDR1 is SGHDN and CDR2 FVKESK. CDR3 residues: CASSQGGGYGYTF. The CDR3 DNA follows: TGTGCCAGCAGCCAAGGCGGGGGCTATGGCTACACCTTC.

The chain employs TRBV7-3 and TRBJ1-1; the D is unclear. V dropped 5 bases and J dropped 4 bases, with 11 bases sitting between them. This CDR3 is 13 amino acids long. Germline lookup yields CDR1 SGHTA and CDR2 FQGTGA. The CDR3 loop is CASSETSSTEAFF. The CDR3 DNA reads TGTGCCAGCAGCGAAACATCAAGCACTGAAGCTTTCTTT. Filled out from reference TRBV7-3 and TRBJ1-1, the complete variable domain reads GAGVSQTPSNKVTEKGKYVELRCDPISGHTALYWYRQSLGQGPEFLIYFQGTGAADDSGLPNDRFFAVRPEGSVSTLKIQRTERGDSAVYLCASSETSSTEAFFGQGTRLTVV.

The chain joins TRBV6-5 to TRBJ2-7; the D gene is possibly TRBD1 (5 bases). The CDR3 is made up of 15 amino acids. Germline values: CDR1 MNHEY, CDR2 SVGAGI. V lost 1 base, J lost 4 bases, and 14 bases lay in between. The CDR3 DNA reads as TGTGCCAGCAGTTACTTTCCAGGGTCGGTATACGAGCAGTACTTC. This translates into CASSYFPGSVYEQYF.